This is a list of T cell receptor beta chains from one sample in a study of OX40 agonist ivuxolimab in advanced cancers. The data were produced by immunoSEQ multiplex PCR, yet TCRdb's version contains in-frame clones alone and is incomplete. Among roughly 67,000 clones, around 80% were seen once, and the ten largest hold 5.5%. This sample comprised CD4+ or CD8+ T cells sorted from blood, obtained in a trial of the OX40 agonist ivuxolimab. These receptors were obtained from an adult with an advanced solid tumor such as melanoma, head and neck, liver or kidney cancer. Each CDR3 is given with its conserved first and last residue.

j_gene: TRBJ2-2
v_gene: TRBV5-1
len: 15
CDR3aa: CASSLARGYTGELFF

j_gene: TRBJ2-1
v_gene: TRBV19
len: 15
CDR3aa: CASSSQGLAGPNEFF

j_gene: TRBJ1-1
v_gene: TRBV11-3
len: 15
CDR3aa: CASSLDAGVDTEAFF

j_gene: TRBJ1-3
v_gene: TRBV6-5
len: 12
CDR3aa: CASGLSGNTIYF

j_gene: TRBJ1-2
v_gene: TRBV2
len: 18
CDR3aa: CASRAPNYLDRGGYGYTF

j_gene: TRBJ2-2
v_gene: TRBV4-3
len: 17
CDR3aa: CASSQGPAGEGTGELFF

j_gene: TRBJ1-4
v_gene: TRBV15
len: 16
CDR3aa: CATSDRVGSANEKLFF

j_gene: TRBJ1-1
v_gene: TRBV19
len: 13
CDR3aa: CASSIGLGTEAFF

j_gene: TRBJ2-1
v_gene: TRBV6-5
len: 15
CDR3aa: CASSPLGRGYNEQFF

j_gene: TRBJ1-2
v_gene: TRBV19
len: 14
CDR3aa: CASSLSRGQEGYTF

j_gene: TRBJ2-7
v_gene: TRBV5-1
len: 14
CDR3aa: CASSLDQGAYEQYF

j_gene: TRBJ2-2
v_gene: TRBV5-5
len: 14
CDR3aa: CASSWGTATGELFF

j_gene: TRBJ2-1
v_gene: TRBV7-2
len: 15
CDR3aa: CASSFLAGGAGEQFF

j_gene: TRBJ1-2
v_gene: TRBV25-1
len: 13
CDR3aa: CATKGGRIDGYTF

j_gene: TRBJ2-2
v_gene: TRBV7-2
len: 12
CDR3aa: CASTLTSGRLFF

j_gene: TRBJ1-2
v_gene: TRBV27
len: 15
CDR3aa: CASSFTGGDDYGYTF

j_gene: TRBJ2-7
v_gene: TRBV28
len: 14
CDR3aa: CATTPGHMTYEQYF

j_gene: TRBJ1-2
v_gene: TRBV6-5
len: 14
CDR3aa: CASSFNTVNYGYTF

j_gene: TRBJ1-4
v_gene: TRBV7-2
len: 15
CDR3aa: CASSLHVTGGEKLFF

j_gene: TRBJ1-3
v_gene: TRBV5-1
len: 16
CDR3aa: CASSLRPGASGNTIYF

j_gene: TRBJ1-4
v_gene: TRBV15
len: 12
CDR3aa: CATSRGDEKLFF

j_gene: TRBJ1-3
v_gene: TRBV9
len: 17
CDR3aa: CASSVGGLTSSGNTIYF

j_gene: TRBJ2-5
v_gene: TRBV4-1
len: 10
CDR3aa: CASKQETQYF

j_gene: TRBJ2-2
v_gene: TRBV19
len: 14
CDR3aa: CASSGTGETGELFF

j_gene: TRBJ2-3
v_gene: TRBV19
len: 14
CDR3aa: CASSMLATTDTQYF

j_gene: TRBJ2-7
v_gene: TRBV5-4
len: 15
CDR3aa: CASSLGTGDSYEQYF

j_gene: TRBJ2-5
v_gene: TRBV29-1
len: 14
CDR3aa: CSVESGTVTETQYF

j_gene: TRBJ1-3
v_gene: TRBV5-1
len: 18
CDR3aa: CASSAAYSTRSSGNTIYF

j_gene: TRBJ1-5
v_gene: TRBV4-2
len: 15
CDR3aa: CASSQDRVSSQPQHF

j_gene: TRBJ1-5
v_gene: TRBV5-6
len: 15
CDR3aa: CASSLGQVSNQPQHF

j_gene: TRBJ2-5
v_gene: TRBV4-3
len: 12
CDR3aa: CASSQDMETQYF

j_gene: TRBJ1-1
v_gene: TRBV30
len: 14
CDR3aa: CAWSVGQGNTEAFF

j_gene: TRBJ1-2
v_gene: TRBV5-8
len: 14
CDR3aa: CASSPPTGQGGYTF

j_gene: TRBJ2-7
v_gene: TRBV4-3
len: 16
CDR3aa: CASSQYTGTSGYEQYF

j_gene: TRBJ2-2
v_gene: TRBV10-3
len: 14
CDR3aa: CAIRAGTSDGELFF

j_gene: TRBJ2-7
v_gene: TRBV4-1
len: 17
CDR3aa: CASSQGGLAGILGDPYF